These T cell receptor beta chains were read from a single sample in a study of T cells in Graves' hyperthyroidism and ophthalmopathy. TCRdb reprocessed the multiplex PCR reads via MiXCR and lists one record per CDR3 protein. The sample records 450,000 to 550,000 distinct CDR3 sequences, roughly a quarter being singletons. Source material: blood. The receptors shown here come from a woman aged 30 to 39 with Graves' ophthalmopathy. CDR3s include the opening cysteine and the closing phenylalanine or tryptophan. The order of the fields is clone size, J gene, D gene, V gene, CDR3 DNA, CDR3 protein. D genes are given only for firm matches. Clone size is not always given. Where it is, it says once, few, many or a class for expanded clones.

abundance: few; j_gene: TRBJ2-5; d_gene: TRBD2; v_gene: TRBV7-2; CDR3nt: TGTGCCAGCAGCCCATTAGCGGGAGGGCCGGGAGAGACCCAGTACTTC; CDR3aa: CASSPLAGGPGETQYF
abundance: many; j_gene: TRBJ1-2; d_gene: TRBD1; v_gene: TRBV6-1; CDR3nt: TGTGCCACCCACCGGGACAGGGTTAACTATGGCTACACCTTC; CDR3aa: CATHRDRVNYGYTF
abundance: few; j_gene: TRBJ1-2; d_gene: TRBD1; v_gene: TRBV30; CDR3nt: TGTGCCTGGAGATACCGGGACAGGGGATCTACCTATGGCTACACCTTC; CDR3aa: CAWRYRDRGSTYGYTF
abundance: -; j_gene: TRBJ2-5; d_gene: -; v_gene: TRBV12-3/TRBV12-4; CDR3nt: TGTGCCAGCAGCTATGGGGACTCCTCACGGGAGACCCAGTACTTC; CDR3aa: CASSYGDSSRETQYF
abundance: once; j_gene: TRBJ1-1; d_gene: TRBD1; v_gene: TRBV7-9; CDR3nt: TGTGCCGGCAGCTCCGGGACAGCGATGAACACTGAAGCTTTCTTT; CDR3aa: CAGSSGTAMNTEAFF
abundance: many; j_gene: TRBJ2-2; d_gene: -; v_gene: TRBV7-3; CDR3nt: TGTGCCAGCAGCTTATCGGACACCGGGGAGCTGTTTTTT; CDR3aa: CASSLSDTGELFF
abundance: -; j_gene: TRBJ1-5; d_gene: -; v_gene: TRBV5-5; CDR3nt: TGTGCCAGCAGGTACGGGACTAGCAATCAGCCCCAGCATTTT; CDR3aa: CASRYGTSNQPQHF
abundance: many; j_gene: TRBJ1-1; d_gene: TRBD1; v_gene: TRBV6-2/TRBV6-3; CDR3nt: TGTGCCAGCGCAAGGACAGGGGACACTGAAGCTTTCTTT; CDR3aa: CASARTGDTEAFF
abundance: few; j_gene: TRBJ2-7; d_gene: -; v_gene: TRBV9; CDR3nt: TGTGCCAGCAGTGCGGCCAGCTCCTACGAGCAGTACTTC; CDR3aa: CASSAASSYEQYF
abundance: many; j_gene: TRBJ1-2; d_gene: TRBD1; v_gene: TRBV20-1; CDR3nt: TGCAGTGCTAGAGACGACAGGGGAGAATATGGCTACACCTTC; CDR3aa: CSARDDRGEYGYTF
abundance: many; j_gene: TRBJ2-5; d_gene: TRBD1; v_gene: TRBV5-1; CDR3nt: TGCGCCAGCAGCTTGGGGACAGGGGGCTTATCGGAGACCCAGTACTTC; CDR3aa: CASSLGTGGLSETQYF
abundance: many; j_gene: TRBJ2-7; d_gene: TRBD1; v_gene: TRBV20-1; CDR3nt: TGCAGTGCTGATCCGGGACAGGCCTACGAGCAGTACTTC; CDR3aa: CSADPGQAYEQYF
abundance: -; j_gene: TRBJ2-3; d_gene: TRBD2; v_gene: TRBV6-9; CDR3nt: TGTGCCAGCAGTTATGCCCGGGGGACTAGCGGGGGGCGATACACAGATACGCAGTATTTT; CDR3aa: CASSYARGTSGGRYTDTQYF
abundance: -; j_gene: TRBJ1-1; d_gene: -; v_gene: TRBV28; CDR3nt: TGTGCCAGCAGTCCACCGACAGGAACTGAAGCTTTCTTT; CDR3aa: CASSPPTGTEAFF
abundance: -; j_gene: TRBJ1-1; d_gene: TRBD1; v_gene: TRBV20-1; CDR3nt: TGCAGTGCTAGGGACAGGGCCCGGGGGGGTTCGAACACCGAAGCTTTCTTT; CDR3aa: CSARDRARGGSNTEAFF
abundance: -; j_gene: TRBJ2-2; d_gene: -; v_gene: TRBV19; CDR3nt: TGTGCCAGTAGTATAGATCGGGGATGGGGCCACACCGGGGAGCTGTTTTTT; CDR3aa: CASSIDRGWGHTGELFF